This note documents a single T cell receptor beta chain sequence. No base qualities exist here, and no much larger clone lies one base off it. The sample is drawn from a study of blood T cell repertoires in acute mononucleosis (dated by TCRdb to 2018 to 2021). A note on the overall study: Acute-phase samples, which represented the primary response, were collected within 2 weeks of symptom onset. In the acute phase, YVL-BR-specific cells accounted for a mean of roughly 2% of blood CD8 T cells, and GLC-BM-specific cells for a mean of around 1%. A mean blood EBV load of around 4 log10 genome copies per million B cells was observed during acute infection, and a mean blood EBV load of 2.6 was observed at convalescence. What the study reported, not specific to this receptor: Because only a fraction of each donor's blood was analyzed, sampling error might partly explain the low overlap between acute and convalescent clonotypes. The cohort comprised only three donors, so group averages rested on very few individuals. For BRLF1 (YVL-BR), a dominant role in TCR repertoire selection was played by TCRalpha CDR3 motifs, whereas only a minimal role was played by TCRbeta. Only about 8.9% of unique acute clonotypes persisted into convalescence, yet these made up most of the response; new diverse de novo clonotypes seemingly replaced the rest.

From V the trimming removes 6 bases and from J it removes 0 bases, while the gene matches leave 10 bases of the junction unaccounted for. The CDR3 contains 16 residues, cysteine and phenylalanine counted. Left in the record is the CDR3 DNA by itself, 48 bases read in frame from the first base. Sequences MNHEY (CDR1) and SMNVEV (CDR2) are obtained from the germline V gene (reference sequence). Interpreted using the paper, the time point label stands for: acute infectious mononucleosis, at clinical presentation within 2 weeks of symptom onset (visit 1). The study tracked CD8 T cell responses to two immunodominant EBV epitopes, BRLF1 109 (YVL-BR) and BMLF1 280 (GLC-BM), over primary infection. A positive serum heterophile antibody test and EBV viral capsid antigen-specific IgM indicated primary EBV infection. As a first step, magnetic positive selection (MACS) was used to enrich total CD8 T cells from the PBMCs. A FACSAria III was used to sort live CD3+ CD8+ tetramer+ cells to a purity above 90%. A PE-conjugated tetramer loaded with the BRLF1 109-117 peptide was used for cell sorting. At both acute infection and convalescence, EBV epitope-specific CD8 T cells were tetramer-sorted, and the TCR repertoires of those cells were deep-sequenced directly ex vivo. Donors were a few people aged about 18 to 30 with clinical acute infectious mononucleosis and laboratory evidence of primary EBV infection. Heparinized peripheral blood was collected when donors presented clinically with mononucleosis symptoms and again about 6 months afterward. Ficoll-Paque density gradient centrifugation was used to isolate PBMCs.

Total RNA from at least 9,500 sorted tetramer+ CD8 T cells was reverse transcribed into cDNA for TCR profiling. CDR3 regions were amplified by PCR with primers annealing to V and J regions, adding unique molecular identifiers to track templates. The immunoSEQ platform, including its sequencing and error-correction standards, was used to profile TCRalpha and TCRbeta chains. The source study handled its data this way. Clonal copy numbers were corrected for sequencing and PCR errors, and CDR3s were defined per IMGT conventions. Analysis was restricted to productive rearrangements and performed with immunoSEQ Analyzer versions 2.0 and 3.0, while gene-pairing frequencies underwent further processing in Microsoft Excel. Circos plots were used to visualize V-J pairings, and MEME plus a custom motifSearch program were used to find CDR3 motifs. The OLGA algorithm was used to calculate the probability of generation of TCR sequences. Clonotypes seen at both visits were called persistent; those seen only acutely were nonpersistent; those seen only at convalescence were de novo. An amino acid clonotype used by more than one donor was defined as a public TCR. This immuneACCESS table, as held by TCRdb, lists in-frame sequences with V and J called but not all clones. Of the missing ones, under half trace to an unresolved V gene in checked studies; the others have no known cause. The V and J calls and clone size come from that table; D and trimming were worked out from the DNA. The sample data list under 9,500 clones, and 25% of these were observed just once. Of the sample, around 28% is held by the ten largest clones.

The receptor was isolated from a woman under 30 with infectious mononucleosis caused by EBV. The V gene is TRBV27 and the J gene is TRBJ2-7, with 8 bases matching TRBD2. Sequenced here: EBV YVL epitope tetramer+ CD8+ T cells sorted from PBMCs, sampled during acute infectious mononucleosis. What this sample's cell subset or site label stands for: CD8 T cells binding a tetramer with EBV BRLF1 109-117 peptide (YVL-BR). Here is the DNA: TGTGCCAGCAGCACATATAGCGGGACGGCCTCCTACGAGCAGTACTTC. Its protein reads: CASSTYSGTASYEQYF.